A selection of T cell receptor beta chains follows, all from one sample in a study of beta chain features in type 1 diabetes. The table came from immunoSEQ multiplex PCR; TCRdb's copy has only in-frame clones and leaves some out. The data hold under 950,000 clones, with 15% to 20% observed a single time. Input material: naive CD4+ T cells from blood. These receptors were obtained from a woman aged 18-35 years in good health. CDR3s include the opening cysteine and the closing phenylalanine or tryptophan. A D gene is named only where the DNA matches it firmly. For some rows the clone size is stated as once, few or many, or as a class when expanded; others skip it.

abundance | j_gene | d_gene | v_gene | CDR3nt | CDR3aa
once | TRBJ2-1 | TRBD2 | TRBV4-3 | TGCGCCAGCAGCCAAGATCTAGCGGGGAGCTCCTACAATGAGCAGTTCTTC | CASSQDLAGSSYNEQFF
- | TRBJ2-5 | - | TRBV7-2 | TGTGCCAGCAGCCGCGACAGGCAAGAGACCCAGTACTTC | CASSRDRQETQYF
- | TRBJ2-7 | TRBD2 | TRBV5-1 | TGCGCCAGCAGCTTGGCTAGCGGGAGATCCGAGCAGTACTTC | CASSLASGRSEQYF
- | TRBJ1-4 | - | TRBV28 | TGTGCCAGTAACTTGAATTCGGGGCGAGTTAATGAAAAACTGTTTTTT | CASNLNSGRVNEKLFF
once | TRBJ2-7 | - | TRBV4-1 | TGCGCCAGCAGCCAAGATTCGCTTGGGGGGCGCCCCGCCGAGCAGTACTTC | CASSQDSLGGRPAEQYF
few | TRBJ2-3 | - | TRBV7-2 | TGTGCCAGCAGCTTAGGCGTTGGCTGGGGTACAGATACGCAGTATTTT | CASSLGVGWGTDTQYF
- | TRBJ2-1 | TRBD2 | TRBV5-1 | TGCGCCAGCAGCTTGGTGTCTAGCGGCAAGAACAATGAGCAGTTCTTC | CASSLVSSGKNNEQFF
few | TRBJ2-1 | - | TRBV11-3 | TGTGCCAGCAGCTTGGTGGGGGGCAATGAGCAGTTCTTC | CASSLVGGNEQFF
few | TRBJ2-1 | - | TRBV28 | TGTGCCAGCAGTACGGGGGCGACTTCGGGGTCCGATGAGCAGTTCTTC | CASSTGATSGSDEQFF
few | TRBJ1-1 | - | TRBV29-1 | TGCAGCGTTGCTGGCCTGAACACTGAAGCTTTCTTT | CSVAGLNTEAFF
- | TRBJ2-3 | - | TRBV6-6 | TGTGCCAGCAGTTACTCGCCGGGGGCAGATACGGGGTATTTT | CASSYSPGADTGYF
- | TRBJ2-2 | TRBD2 | TRBV27 | TGTGCCAGCAGTTTCCATCCCGGGACTAGCGGGAGAGTACAGAACACCGGGGAGCTGTTTTTT | CASSFHPGTSGRVQNTGELFF
- | TRBJ2-2 | - | TRBV18 | TGTGCCAGCCCTCCGGGCGAAACGAACACCGGGGAGCTGTTTTTT | CASPPGETNTGELFF
- | TRBJ2-5 | - | TRBV4-2 | TGTGCCAGCAGCCAAGAAGTCTCGGAGGGACAGAGAGAGACCCAGTACTTC | CASSQEVSEGQRETQYF
- | TRBJ2-7 | TRBD2 | TRBV6-6 | TGTGCCAGCAGTTACTCGAGAAGCGGGAGGGCCTACGAGCAGTACTTC | CASSYSRSGRAYEQYF
few | TRBJ2-1 | - | TRBV10-3 | TGTGCCATCAGTGACCCCTCAACACAGTACTCCTACAATGAGCAGTTCTTC | CAISDPSTQYSYNEQFF
- | TRBJ2-1 | TRBD2 | TRBV11-2 | TGTGCCAGCAGGGGCATAGCGGGGGGTTCCTACAATGAGCAGTTCTTC | CASRGIAGGSYNEQFF
few | TRBJ2-7 | - | TRBV10-3 | TGTGCCGTCTCGGAGGCCACGGTGCCCTACGAGCAGTACTTC | CAVSEATVPYEQYF
- | TRBJ2-1 | - | TRBV28 | TGTGCCAGCAGTTTATGGGTAAATGAGCAGTTCTTC | CASSLWVNEQFF
few | TRBJ2-1 | - | TRBV7-9 | TGTGCCAGCAGCTCGCGGGACAGTAACAATGAGCAGTTCTTC | CASSSRDSNNEQFF
few | TRBJ2-7 | - | TRBV7-8 | TGTGCCAGCAGCTTACTGACCGGGGAAGAATACGAGCAGTACTTC | CASSLLTGEEYEQYF
few | TRBJ2-5 | - | TRBV28 | TGTGCCGGCATGGGCCCCGGCCAAGAGACCCAGTACTTC | CAGMGPGQETQYF
few | TRBJ2-7 | - | TRBV6-6 | TGTGCCAGCAGTTACGTCCTGGGCGAGCAGTACTTC | CASSYVLGEQYF
- | TRBJ2-3 | TRBD2 | TRBV5-6 | TGTGCCAGCAGCTTGTTCTGGCGGGAGGCAGATACGCAGTATTTT | CASSLFWREADTQYF
- | TRBJ2-3 | TRBD2 | TRBV5-4 | TGTGCCAGCACCCCGGGGGGACTAGCGTTTGATACGCAGTATTTT | CASTPGGLAFDTQYF
few | TRBJ2-5 | - | TRBV7-9 | TGTGCCAGCAGCACCATTTTGCAGGGCGGAGAGACCCAGTACTTC | CASSTILQGGETQYF
few | TRBJ2-7 | TRBD2 | TRBV10-3 | TGTGCCATCAGTGACCCGGGGACTAGCGGGAGACGGGGGCCCTACGAGCAGTACTTC | CAISDPGTSGRRGPYEQYF
- | TRBJ2-5 | TRBD2 | TRBV11-2 | TGTGCCAGCAGCTTAGCGGCTAGCGGAGGAACCCAAGAGACCCAGTACTTC | CASSLAASGGTQETQYF
- | TRBJ2-1 | TRBD1 | TRBV4-2 | TGTGCCAGCAGCTCACAGGGGAACACCTACAATGAGCAGTTCTTC | CASSSQGNTYNEQFF